Reported below is one TCR beta chain. Its antigen is unknown. CDR1 and CDR2 from the germline V gene are GTSNPN and SVGIG (reference sequence). The CDR3 extends over 12 amino acids. The V and J ends lost 5 bases and 0 bases respectively, with 7 bases between them. Starting 14 to 28 days after autologous transplant, ipilimumab 1 mg/kg was given. These data originate in a study of ipilimumab plus nivolumab after autologous stem cell transplantation. Study summary: Patients received a median of roughly 5 ipilimumab and roughly 8 nivolumab doses. Notes on the study in general: The authors say TCR, Treg and microbiome findings warrant further study.

Some clones are missing from TCRdb's copy, which holds only in-frame ones; the method was immunoSEQ multiplex PCR. The data show about 43,000 clones, more than 70% seen once. This TCR was recovered from a male donor with multiple myeloma. The gene calls are TRBV30 and TRBJ1-1; maybe TRBD1 (5 bases). Sample: PBMCs, taken in a trial of ipilimumab plus nivolumab as post-transplant consolidation. CDR3 sequence: CAWGGMNTEAFF. CDR3 DNA: TGTGCCTGGGGGGGGATGAACACTGAAGCTTTCTTT.